This T cell receptor beta chain was captured in a study of T cell responses to AZD1222 COVID-19 vaccine. Generated by immunoSEQ multiplex PCR, the TCRdb table keeps only in-frame clones and is missing some. Of over 85,000 clones listed, 88% are singletons. Germline loops: CDR1 ENHRY, CDR2 SYGVKD. V was clipped by 10 bases and J by 1 base; unmatched bases: 3. This CDR3 is built from 12 residues. Material: peripheral blood, obtained on day 0 of AZD1222 vaccination. The V and J genes are TRBV10-3 and TRBJ1-1, with 7 nucleotides matching TRBD1. This sequence originates from an adult in good health. In DNA form, the CDR3 reads TGTGCCACAGCAGGGGGGAACACTGAAGCTTTCTTT. It codes for CATAGGNTEAFF.